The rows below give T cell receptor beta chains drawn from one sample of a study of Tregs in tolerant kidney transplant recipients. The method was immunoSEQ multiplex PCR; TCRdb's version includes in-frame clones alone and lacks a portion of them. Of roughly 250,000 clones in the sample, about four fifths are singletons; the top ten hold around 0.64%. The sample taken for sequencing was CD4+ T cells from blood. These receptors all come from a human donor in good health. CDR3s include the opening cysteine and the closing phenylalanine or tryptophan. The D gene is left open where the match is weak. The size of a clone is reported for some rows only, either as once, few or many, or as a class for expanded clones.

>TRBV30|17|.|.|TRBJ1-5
CAWSVKTRKGLNQPQHF
TGTGCCTGGAGTGTAAAAACCCGTAAGGGATTAAATCAGCCCCAGCATTTT
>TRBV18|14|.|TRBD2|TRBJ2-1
CASSRSRGDNEQFF
TGTGCCAGCTCACGCTCCCGGGGGGACAATGAGCAGTTCTTC
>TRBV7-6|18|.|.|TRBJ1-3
CASSFAVGAGGPGNTIYF
TGTGCCAGCAGCTTTGCCGTGGGGGCCGGTGGTCCTGGAAACACCATATATTTT
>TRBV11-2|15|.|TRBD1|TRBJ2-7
CASSQRDRGVGEQYF
TGTGCCAGCAGCCAGAGGGACAGGGGCGTCGGCGAGCAGTACTTC
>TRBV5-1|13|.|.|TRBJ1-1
CASSLETGTEAFF
TGCGCCAGCAGCTTGGAGACGGGAACTGAAGCTTTCTTT
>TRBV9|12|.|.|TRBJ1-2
CASSADRYGYTF
TGTGCCAGCAGCGCGGACAGATATGGCTACACCTTC
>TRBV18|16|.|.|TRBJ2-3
CASSFKGAGGTDTQYF
TGTGCCAGCTCATTCAAGGGTGCCGGGGGCACAGATACGCAGTATTTT
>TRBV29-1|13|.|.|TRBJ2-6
CSARRSGANVLTF
TGCAGCGCCCGGCGCTCTGGGGCCAACGTCCTGACTTTC
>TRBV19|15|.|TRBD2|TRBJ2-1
CASTSGLAAYNEQFF
TGTGCCAGTACCTCGGGACTAGCGGCCTACAATGAGCAGTTCTTC
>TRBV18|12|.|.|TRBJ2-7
CASSPGAYEQYF
TGTGCCAGCTCCCCTGGTGCCTACGAGCAGTACTTC
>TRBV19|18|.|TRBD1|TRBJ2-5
CASSLNIEGTGGQKTQYF
TGTGCCAGTAGTCTCAATATCGAAGGGACAGGGGGCCAGAAGACCCAGTACTTC
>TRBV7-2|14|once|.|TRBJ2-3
CASSFNKGADTQYF
TGTGCCAGCAGCTTCAACAAAGGGGCAGATACGCAGTATTTT
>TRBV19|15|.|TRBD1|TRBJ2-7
CASSIDHRGPYEQYF
TGTGCCAGTAGTATAGATCACAGGGGCCCCTACGAGCAGTACTTC
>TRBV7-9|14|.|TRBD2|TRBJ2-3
CASSLAGGEDTQYF
TGTGCCAGCAGCTTAGCGGGAGGGGAAGATACGCAGTATTTT
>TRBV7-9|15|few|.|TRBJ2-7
CASSDLMSGSYEQYF
TGTGCCAGCAGCGATTTAATGTCCGGGTCCTACGAGCAGTACTTC
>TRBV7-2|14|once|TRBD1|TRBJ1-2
CASTVGQRGHGYTF
TGTGCCAGCACCGTGGGGCAAAGGGGGCATGGCTACACCTTC
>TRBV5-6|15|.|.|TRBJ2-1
CASSPDAGAYNEQFF
TGTGCCAGCAGCCCTGATGCGGGGGCTTACAATGAGCAGTTCTTC
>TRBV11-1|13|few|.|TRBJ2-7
CASSRRDIYEQYF
TGTGCCAGCAGCCGGCGGGACATCTACGAGCAGTACTTC
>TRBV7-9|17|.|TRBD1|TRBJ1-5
CASSLGVGGASNQPQHF
TGTGCCAGCAGCTTAGGTGTAGGGGGCGCATCCAATCAGCCCCAGCATTTT
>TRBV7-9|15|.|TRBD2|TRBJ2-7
CASSLDSGKTYEQYF
TGTGCCAGCAGCTTAGATAGCGGGAAGACCTACGAGCAGTACTTC
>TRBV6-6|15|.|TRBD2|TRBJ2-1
CASSSGTSGRVEQFF
TGTGCCAGCAGTTCCGGGACTAGCGGGAGGGTTGAGCAGTTCTTC
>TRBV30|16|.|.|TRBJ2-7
CAWSADPTRRSYEQYF
TGTGCCTGGAGTGCCGACCCGACACGTCGCTCCTACGAGCAGTACTTC
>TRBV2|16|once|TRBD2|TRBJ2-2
CASGLAGGANTGELFF
TGTGCCAGCGGACTAGCGGGGGGCGCGAACACCGGGGAGCTGTTTTTT
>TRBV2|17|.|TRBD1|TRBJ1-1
CASSRRQGQFMNTEAFF
TGTGCCAGCAGCAGACGACAGGGACAATTTATGAACACTGAAGCTTTCTTT
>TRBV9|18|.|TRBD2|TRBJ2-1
CASSILAGALKIYNEQFF
TGTGCCAGCAGCATACTAGCGGGGGCCCTAAAAATCTACAATGAGCAGTTCTTC
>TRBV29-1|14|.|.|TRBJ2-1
CSATPDRSYNEQFF
TGCAGCGCGACGCCTGACCGATCCTACAATGAGCAGTTCTTC
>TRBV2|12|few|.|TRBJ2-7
CASSLTGYEQYF
TGTGCCAGCAGCTTGACGGGCTACGAGCAGTACTTC